Listed here are 4 T cell receptor beta chains from one sample, sequenced in a study of blood T cell repertoires in COVID-19. TCRdb's copy holds only in-frame clones and misses some; the assay was immunoSEQ multiplex PCR. The sample has approximately 200,000 clones; approximately 90% are singletons. Sequences were obtained from peripheral blood. The receptors come from a man in his sixties who had recovered from COVID-19.

The gene calls are TRBV6-6 and TRBJ2-7, with TRBD1 matching 7 bases. CDR3 length: 12 amino acids. Per the germline V gene, CDR1 is MNHNY and CDR2 is SVGAGI (reference sequence). With V trimmed by 6 bases and J by 3 bases, 2 bases remained unmatched. The CDR3 nucleotides read TGTGCCAGCAGAAACAGGGGCTACGAGCAGTACTTC. It specifies CASRNRGYEQYF.

V and J are TRBV30 and TRBJ1-3; the D is unclear. The CDR3 runs 14 residues. In germline, CDR1 is GTSNPN, CDR2 SVGIG (reference sequence). V was trimmed by 4 bases and J by 4 bases, leaving 14 bases between them. The CDR3 coding sequence is TGTGCCTGGACCCCGACTGCGCTGGGAAACACCATATATTTT. Its translation: CAWTPTALGNTIYF.

This chain connects TRBV5-1 to TRBJ1-2; a weak D match, TRBD1 (5 bases). CDR3 size: 16 residues. Per the germline V gene, CDR1 is SGHRS and CDR2 is YFSETQ. Trimming stripped 0 bases from V and 3 bases from J, with 15 bases between. CDR3 DNA: TGCGCCAGCAGCTTGGGGGGGACTCCCCAGTACTATGGCTACACCTTC. It is translated as CASSLGGTPQYYGYTF.

The J gene is TRBJ2-3, the V gene TRBV27; 7 positions agree with TRBD1. The germline V gene encodes CDR1 MNHEY and CDR2 SMNVEV (reference sequence). The length of the CDR3 is 15 residues. The ends lost 1 base at V and 2 bases at J; junction bases unmatched: 3. The CDR3 region is CASSLLTGFTDTQYF. The CDR3 region has the DNA TGTGCCAGCAGTTTATTGACAGGGTTCACAGATACGCAGTATTTT.